The 8 T cell receptor beta chains below come from one sample, sequenced in a study of blood T cells in healthy people across ages. A J-beta primer mix and a sample-barcoded 5' primer were used in a second PCR of roughly 6 to 11 cycles. TCRdb reprocessed the 5' RACE reads via MiXCR and lists one record per CDR3 protein. The sample consists of 1.5 million to 2 million distinct CDR3 sequences, less than 50% of them appearing once. The material sequenced was blood. The receptors were sampled from a woman aged 40 to 50 in good health.

This clonotype was seen only once. The chain has TRBV24-1 and TRBJ2-1; a weak D match, TRBD2 (6 bases). V lost 5 bases and J 9 bases, leaving 16 bases between the germline ends. CDR3 size: 14 residues. Germline V gene sequence: CDR1 KGHDR, CDR2 SFDVKD. CDR3 sequence (DNA): TGTGCCACCAGTGTTTTCCGACTAGATGGTGAGCAGTTCTTC. Its translation: CATSVFRLDGEQFF.

The rearrangement joins TRBV20-1 to TRBJ1-2; TRBD1 agrees at 9 bases. There are 11 residues in the CDR3. CDR1 is DFQATT and CDR2 is SNEGSKA in the germline V gene (reference sequence). The V gene end was trimmed by 5 bases and the J gene end by 8 bases; junction bases not matched to a gene: 3. DNA of the CDR3: TGCAGTGCTGGCGGGACAGGGGGCTACACCTTC. Protein sequence: CSAGGTGGYTF.

The CDR3 region is CASSREGQGFYGYTF. The CDR3 nucleotides are TGCGCCAGCAGCCGCGAGGGACAGGGGTTCTATGGCTACACCTTC. The rearrangement uses TRBV5-1 and TRBJ1-2, with 10 bases that match TRBD1. The CDR3 runs to 15 residues. From germline, CDR1 is SGHRS and CDR2 YFSETQ. J was trimmed by 4 bases and V by 4 bases; bases with no gene match: 7. Complete variable domain (other parts from reference TRBV5-1 and TRBJ1-2): KAGVTQTPRYLIKTRGQQVTLSCSPISGHRSVSWYQQTPGQGLQFLFEYFSETQRNKGNFPGRFSGRQFSNSRSEMNVSTLELGDSALYLCASSREGQGFYGYTFGSGTRLTVV.

The chain uses TRBV27 and TRBJ1-6, with 7 bases lining up with TRBD1. CDR1 is MNHEY, CDR2 SMNVEV, per germline (reference sequence). This CDR3 has 13 residues. With 10 bases clipped from V and 14 bases from J, the junction kept 14 bases outside the gene matches. CDR3 nucleotides: TGTGCCACCAGGGGGGACCGCATTGATACCCTCCACTTT. Translation: CATRGDRIDTLHF.

The chain carries TRBV11-2 and TRBJ2-6; TRBD1 matches at 9 bases. Germline-derived CDR1 and CDR2 are SGHAT and FQNNGV. This CDR3 has 20 amino acids. The J segment lost 1 base and the V segment lost 5 bases, leaving 15 bases of the junction unmatched. The DNA for the CDR3 is TGTGCCAGCAGCCCATCAGGAGGTTTGACAGGGGGGTCTGGGGCCAACGTCCTGACTTTC. Residues: CASSPSGGLTGGSGANVLTF.

This clonotype has only a few counts. V gene TRBV7-2 combines with J gene TRBJ2-4; 7 bases are a match to TRBD1. With 4 bases clipped from V and 0 bases from J, the junction kept 6 bases outside the gene matches. This CDR3 comprises 16 residues. Germline V gene data show CDR1 as SGHTA and CDR2 as FQGNSA. The CDR3 protein is CASSYTGALAKNIQYF. For the CDR3, the DNA is TGTGCCAGCAGCTACACAGGGGCTCTAGCCAAAAACATTCAGTACTTC.

The count of this clonotype is one. This chain uses TRBV4-1 with TRBJ1-1, with a possible D match to TRBD1 (6 bases). The CDR3 consists of 15 residues. The ends were cut back, 4 bases at V and 4 bases at J, with 16 bases in the middle. Germline V gene sequence: CDR1 MGHRA, CDR2 YSYEKL. The CDR3 region is CASSRGETGGTEAFF. For the CDR3, the DNA is TGCGCCAGCAGCCGAGGAGAGACAGGAGGCACTGAAGCTTTCTTT.

The rearrangement uses TRBV5-1 and TRBJ2-7; 7 positions agree with TRBD2. This CDR3 has 14 residues. Germline CDR1 and CDR2: SGHRS and YFSETQ. With V trimmed by 0 bases and J by 5 bases, 5 bases remained unmatched. CDR3 loop: CASSLVAGRDEQYF. The CDR3 nucleotides are TGCGCCAGCAGCTTGGTTGCAGGGAGGGACGAGCAGTACTTC.